This T cell receptor (beta chain) was profiled in a study of control samples from healthy donors and cancer patients. Libraries were prepared by immunoSEQ multiplex PCR; TCRdb keeps only in-frame clonotypes and omits some of them. Recorded for this sample: approximately 190,000 clones. CDR3 length: 15 residues. Germline V gives CDR1 MNHEY, CDR2 SVGAGI. V was clipped by 2 bases and J by 4 bases, with 14 bases between them. The J gene is TRBJ1-1, the V gene TRBV6-5; D not certain. The receptor was derived from a young woman in good health. The sample taken for sequencing was blood. CDR3 sequence (DNA): TGTGCCAGCAGTTACATAACCGGGTGGGGCACTGAAGCTTTCTTT. Encoded protein: CASSYITGWGTEAFF.